The 24 T cell receptor beta chains below come from one sample, sequenced in a study of CD8+CD57+ T cells in acquired aplastic anemia. The template for TCR beta VDJ and CDR3 sequence profiling was genomic DNA. TCRdb used MiXCR to reprocess the reads, holding one entry per CDR3 protein. The table includes about 220,000 distinct CDR3 sequences, 30% to 40% detected once. Sequencing input: sorted CD4+, CD8+, or CD8+CD57+ T cells (not recorded which) from PBMCs. Receptors originate from a human donor in good health, serving as a control.

As for this clonotype: A single base separates this from a much larger clone, so it may be a read error. This chain joins TRBV6-4 and TRBJ1-2, with D unresolved. The V and J ends lost 2 bases and 5 bases respectively, with 9 bases between them. In germline, CDR1 is MRHNA, CDR2 SNTAGT. The CDR3 covers 13 residues. In nucleotides, the CDR3 is TGTGCCAGCAGTGACGGGTGGGCTTATGGCTACACCTTC. It is translated as CASSDGWAYGYTF.

This clonotype was counted many times. The chain recombines TRBV2 with TRBJ2-7, with 7 positions matching TRBD1. Per the germline V gene, CDR1 is SNHLY and CDR2 is FYNNEI. This CDR3 contains 13 residues. The junction had 8 bases not matched to a gene; V was cut back by 6 bases and J by 6 bases. The CDR3 DNA sequence: TGTGCCAGCAGGGCGACAGGGTCGGGCGAGCAGTACTTC. This gives the protein CASRATGSGEQYF.

The V gene is TRBV29-1, the J gene TRBJ1-2, with TRBD1 as a possible D gene (5 bases). Germline assignment: CDR1 SQVTM and CDR2 ANQGSEA. Trimming removed 5 bases at V and 5 bases at J, with 9 bases between. The CDR3 length is 11 residues. This chain's CDR3 is CSVPDSYGYTF. The CDR3, as DNA: TGCAGCGTTCCCGACAGTTATGGCTACACCTTC.

This chain connects TRBV4-1 to TRBJ1-3, with D perhaps matching TRBD1 (5 bases). Germline V CDR1 and CDR2: MGHRA, YSYEKL. The CDR3 spans 14 residues. V was clipped by 5 bases and J by 0 bases, with 8 bases between them. The DNA for the CDR3 is TGCGCCAGCAGCTTACAGGTCTCTGGAAACACCATATATTTT. Protein sequence: CASSLQVSGNTIYF.

Ten or more counts support this clonotype. This chain links TRBV19 with TRBJ2-5; D is unresolved. Germline CDR1 reads LNHDA; CDR2 reads SQIVND (reference sequence). V dropped 3 bases and J dropped 5 bases, with 13 bases sitting between them. The CDR3 has 14 residues. Here the CDR3 DNA reads TGTGCCAGTAGTATCTCCGACTCTTGGGAGACCCAGTACTTC. This encodes CASSISDSWETQYF. Supplemented by reference TRBV19 and TRBJ2-5, the full variable domain reads DGGITQSPKYLFRKEGQNVTLSCEQNLNHDAMYWYRQDPGQGLRLIYYSQIVNDFQKGDIAEGYSVSREKKESFPLTVTSAQKNPTAFYLCASSISDSWETQYFGPGTRLLVL.

The CDR3 region has the DNA TGTGCCAGCAGTTTTGACACGTCACTGGGGGGCTACACCTTC. Translation gives CASSFDTSLGGYTF. J is TRBJ1-2 and V is TRBV6-5; D call uncertain. Germline lookup yields CDR1 MNHEY and CDR2 SVGAGI. The CDR3 has 14 residues. The V gene lost 4 bases and the J gene lost 8 bases, with 17 bases spanning the gap.

This clonotype appeared many times. The chain uses TRBV5-6 and TRBJ2-3; D gene uncertain. The germline V and J ends were trimmed by 0 bases and 1 base, with 6 bases remaining between them. CDR1 and CDR2 from the germline V gene are SGHDT and YYEEEE. This CDR3 region has 14 residues. The DNA for the CDR3 is TGTGCCAGCAGCTTGGTAGGTCGCACAGATACGCAGTATTTT. Translated: CASSLVGRTDTQYF.

On this clonotype: A much larger clone differs from this one at a single base, so this may be a read error. The V call is TRBV4-1, the J call TRBJ1-1; the D gene is possibly TRBD1 (6 bases). The CDR3 is 11 residues long. Germline V gene lookup returns CDR1 MGHRA and CDR2 YSYEKL. Here the CDR3 DNA reads TGCGCCAGCAGGAGGGACACTGGAGCTTTCTTT. Encoded protein: CASRRDTGAFF.

This clonotype has ten or more counts. This sequence joins TRBV12-3 or TRBV12-4 and TRBJ2-7; TRBD2 is a possible D gene (5 bases). The CDR3 totals 14 residues. The germline V and J ends were trimmed by 2 bases and 7 bases, with 15 bases remaining between them. CDR3 sequence reads: CASSLRPPPGEQYF. CDR3 nucleotides: TGTGCCAGCAGTTTAAGGCCGCCACCGGGGGAGCAGTACTTC.

This clonotype appeared a few times. The chain joins TRBV19 to TRBJ1-1, with 9 bases fitting TRBD1. The CDR3 length is 17 residues. Trimming at V came to 3 bases and at J to 0 bases, leaving 8 bases not matched to a gene. Germline V gene lookup returns CDR1 LNHDA and CDR2 SQIVND (reference sequence). The CDR3 DNA reads as TGTGCCAGTAGTATGCGACAGGGGGTTCGGATGAACACTGAAGCTTTCTTT. It codes for CASSMRQGVRMNTEAFF.

This clonotype was seen a few times. The gene calls are TRBV18 and TRBJ1-4, with 7 bases identical to TRBD1. The length of the CDR3 is 15 residues. Per the germline V gene, CDR1 is KGHSH and CDR2 is LQKENI. V lost 2 bases and J lost 8; bases outside the gene matches: 8. The CDR3, as DNA: TGTGCCAGCTCACCAGGAAGGGGGCCGGGGGAAAAACTGTTTTTT. Translated: CASSPGRGPGEKLFF. The variable domain in full, with the rest retrieved from reference TRBV18 and TRBJ1-4, is NAGVMQNPRHLVRRRGQEARLRCSPMKGHSHVYWYRQLPEEGLKFMVYLQKENIIDESGMPKERFSAEFPKEGPSILRIQQVVRGDSAAYFCASSPGRGPGEKLFFGSGTQLSVL.

This clonotype was counted many times. This chain links TRBV29-1 with TRBJ1-6; 7 bases agree with TRBD1. The CDR3 length is 12 residues. Per the germline V gene, CDR1 is SQVTM and CDR2 is ANQGSEA. V was pared by 7 bases and J by 7 bases, with 4 bases of the junction left unmatched. CDR3 amino acids: CSAGDRNSPLHF. The DNA for the CDR3 is TGCAGCGCTGGGGACAGAAATTCACCCCTCCACTTT.

This clonotype has only a few counts. The J gene is TRBJ2-7, the V gene TRBV6-1; D is perhaps TRBD2 (7 bases). The CDR3 extends over 15 amino acids. CDR1 MNHNS and CDR2 SASEGT come from the germline V gene. V shed 2 bases and J shed 4 bases, with 15 bases lying between them. CDR3 region: CASSEFRGAQYEQYF. CDR3 DNA: TGTGCCAGCAGTGAATTCCGGGGGGCCCAGTACGAGCAGTACTTC.

This clonotype was seen many times. This chain uses TRBV7-9 with TRBJ1-1, with 8 bases matching TRBD1. The CDR3 spans 14 residues. The germline gives CDR1 SEHNR, CDR2 FQNEAQ (reference sequence). Trimming took 7 bases from V and 5 from J; bases not matched to a gene: 9. CDR3 sequence: CASNEFGQGTEAFF. CDR3 DNA: TGTGCCAGCAACGAATTTGGACAGGGTACTGAAGCTTTCTTT.

Many counts were recorded for this clonotype. The gene calls are TRBV10-2 and TRBJ2-4; D possibly matches TRBD1 or TRBD2 (6 bases each). Trimming left V 11 bases short and J 7 bases short, with 12 bases between. This CDR3 comprises 11 residues. Looked up from germline, CDR1 is WSHSY and CDR2 is SAAADI. Here the CDR3 DNA reads TGCGCCGGGGGGCAGGGGAACATTCAGTACTTC. This codes for CAGGQGNIQYF.

The V gene is TRBV5-4, the J gene TRBJ1-1; weak D call: TRBD1 (5 bases). Per the germline V gene, CDR1 is SGHNT and CDR2 is YYREEE (reference sequence). Trimming removed 7 bases from V and 2 bases from J, with 12 bases in between. The CDR3 is made up of 13 amino acids. This CDR3 reads CASAVGRNTEAFF. DNA of the CDR3: TGTGCCAGCGCCGTGGGACGTAACACTGAAGCTTTCTTT.

The chain carries TRBV6-1 and TRBJ2-1, with 14 bases lining up with TRBD2. V lost 8 bases, J lost 9 bases, and 6 bases stayed unmatched. CDR1 is MNHNS, CDR2 SASEGT, per germline. This CDR3 is 14 amino acids long. The CDR3 is CASYRLAGGIEQFF. The CDR3 nucleotides are TGTGCCAGCTATAGACTAGCGGGAGGGATTGAGCAGTTCTTC.

This clonotype was counted at least ten times. This chain connects TRBV19 to TRBJ1-5; weak D call: TRBD1 (6 bases). Trimming shortened V by 6 bases and J by 2 bases, and 14 bases separated the two germline ends. Per germline, CDR1 LNHDA and CDR2 SQIVND (reference sequence). The CDR3 extends over 15 amino acids. The CDR3, as DNA: TGTGCCAGTAGGCGAGGGGGTGGTGGCAATCAGCCCCAGCATTTT. Translation gives CASRRGGGGNQPQHF.

This chain joins TRBV12-5 and TRBJ2-2; D unclear. CDR3 length equals 13 residues. CDR1 is LGHNT and CDR2 is FRNRAP in the germline V gene. V was trimmed by 5 bases and J by 0 bases, leaving 4 bases between them. The CDR3: CASGLTNTGELFF. Here the CDR3 DNA reads TGTGCTAGTGGTCTGACGAACACCGGGGAGCTGTTTTTT.

To note about this clonotype: A read error is possible here, since a much larger clone lies one base away. A read error is likely, as this CDR3 ends without the conserved phenylalanine or tryptophan. The chain employs TRBV5-4 and TRBJ2-7, with 8 bases that match TRBD2. Unmatched junction bases numbered 6, after V lost 4 bases and J lost 6 bases. The CDR3 is 13 residues long. CDR1 is SGHNT and CDR2 is YYREEE in the germline V gene (reference sequence). Here the CDR3 reads CASSRGGDPEQYS. In DNA form, the CDR3 reads TGTGCCAGCAGCCGGGGGGGGGACCCCGAGCAGTACTCC.

In its sample, this clonotype ranks as medium-sized (0.01 to 0.1%). V and J are TRBV20-1 and TRBJ2-7; D gene unclear. Germline CDR1 DFQATT, CDR2 SNEGSKA (reference sequence). V was trimmed by 3 bases and J by 4 bases, leaving 13 bases between them. The CDR3 length is 13 residues. CDR3 protein: CSASRWPAYEQYF. The CDR3 DNA sequence: TGCAGTGCTAGTAGGTGGCCAGCTTACGAGCAGTACTTC.

This rearrangement joins TRBV20-1 to TRBJ2-6, with D uncertain. This CDR3 region has 14 residues. CDR1 and CDR2 (germline): DFQATT, SNEGSKA (reference sequence). V lost 3 bases, J lost 2 bases, and 8 bases lay in between. CDR3 nucleotide sequence: TGCAGTGCTAGTGCGCGTCCTGGGGCCAACGTCCTGACTTTC. Amino acids: CSASARPGANVLTF.

The gene calls are TRBV2 and TRBJ1-1, with D possibly TRBD1 on 5 matching bases. Germline assignment: CDR1 SNHLY and CDR2 FYNNEI. The V gene lost 3 bases and the J gene lost 7 bases, with 18 bases spanning the gap. The CDR3 contains 15 residues. CDR3 sequence: CASSEADRGSDEAFF. As DNA, the CDR3 is TGTGCCAGCAGTGAGGCGGATAGGGGATCCGATGAAGCTTTCTTT.

This clonotype was observed many times. The chain carries TRBV24-1 and TRBJ2-5; a possible D gene is TRBD2 (5 bases). Germline V gene lookup returns CDR1 KGHDR and CDR2 SFDVKD. V was shortened by 2 bases and J by 2 bases, with 8 bases between the two germline ends. The CDR3 is made up of 14 amino acids. The CDR3 nucleotides are TGTGCCACCAGTGATTCCAGCGGACAAGAGACCCAGTACTTC. It yields the protein CATSDSSGQETQYF.